The 29 T cell receptor beta chains in this list originate from one sample, sequenced in a study of technical replicates of blood from a handful of donors. Generated by immunoSEQ multiplex PCR, the TCRdb table keeps only in-frame clones and is missing some. There are tens of thousands of clones in the sample; 95% to 99% occur only once, and over 0.2% lies in the top ten. The source material was T cells isolated from PBMCs. The source is a human donor in good health.

The CDR3 region has the DNA TGTGCCAGCTTCCGGGACAGTTGGGAGACCCAGTACTTC. This codes for CASFRDSWETQYF. The V call is TRBV7-8, the J call TRBJ2-5, with 7 bases that match TRBD1. This CDR3 contains 13 residues. Germline V gives CDR1 SGHVS, CDR2 FQNEAQ. V was pared by 8 bases and J by 5 bases, with 8 bases of the junction left unmatched.

This sequence joins TRBV9 and TRBJ2-7; D might be TRBD1 (5 bases). The germline V and J ends were trimmed by 3 bases and 2 bases, with 12 bases remaining between them. The germline CDR1 and CDR2 sequences are SGDLS and YYNGEE. This CDR3 spans 14 amino acids. The chain's CDR3 is CASSGDRVAYEQYF. In DNA form, the CDR3 reads TGTGCCAGCAGCGGCGACAGAGTAGCCTACGAGCAGTACTTC.

J is TRBJ2-1 and V is TRBV7-2; 7 nucleotides align to TRBD2. The ends lost 5 bases at V and 0 bases at J; junction bases unmatched: 4. Germline CDR1 and CDR2: SGHTA and FQGNSA. This CDR3 has 15 residues. The CDR3 DNA sequence: TGTGCCAGCAGCCCCCCTAGCGGCTCCTACAATGAGCAGTTCTTC. This translates into CASSPPSGSYNEQFF.

The chain has TRBV28 and TRBJ1-1; 10 bases match TRBD1. This CDR3 has 14 residues. Unmatched junction bases numbered 8, after V lost 8 bases and J lost 5 bases. Per germline, CDR1 MDHEN and CDR2 SYDVKM. The CDR3 coding sequence is TGTGCCAGCCATCCGGGACAGGGGAATACTGAAGCTTTCTTT. Translating gives CASHPGQGNTEAFF.

V is TRBV9 and J is TRBJ2-1, with 10 bases aligning to TRBD2. V lost 4 bases, J lost 5 bases, and 6 bases stayed unmatched. CDR1 and CDR2 from the germline V gene are SGDLS and YYNGEE. The CDR3 is 15 residues long. This CDR3 reads CASSYSGRPDNEQFF. The CDR3 DNA follows: TGTGCCAGCAGCTATAGCGGGAGGCCCGACAATGAGCAGTTCTTC.

This clone was seen only once. This chain joins TRBV30 and TRBJ2-2, with unresolved D. The V end was cut by 0 bases, the J end by 7 bases, with 15 bases between. CDR1 GTSNPN and CDR2 SVGIG come from the germline V gene (reference sequence). CDR3 size: 15 residues. CDR3 sequence: CAWSVMERGSGELFF. The DNA for the CDR3 is TGTGCCTGGAGTGTTATGGAGAGAGGAAGCGGGGAGCTGTTTTTT.

About this clone: Other DNA sequences in the sample encode the same CDR3. The chain recombines TRBV7-3 with TRBJ2-7; 7 bases map to TRBD1. The trim removed 5 bases at V and 2 bases at J, leaving 3 bases unmatched. From germline, CDR1 is SGHTA and CDR2 FQGTGA. CDR3 length: 13 residues. The CDR3 loop is CASSLGTAYEQYF. The CDR3 DNA follows: TGTGCCAGCAGCCTCGGGACAGCCTACGAGCAGTACTTC.

The chain recombines TRBV7-9 with TRBJ1-4, with D possibly being TRBD1 (5 bases). The CDR3 has 16 amino acids. Germline V gene data show CDR1 as SEHNR and CDR2 as FQNEAQ (reference sequence). Trimming removed 5 bases from V and 0 bases from J, with 13 bases in between. CDR3: CASSAPGLSTNEKLFF. The CDR3 region has the DNA TGTGCCAGCAGCGCACCGGGACTTTCAACTAATGAAAAACTGTTTTTT. The full variable domain, its missing parts supplied by reference TRBV7-9 and TRBJ1-4, is DTGVSQNPRHKITKRGQNVTFRCDPISEHNRLYWYRQTLGQGPEFLTYFQNEAQLEKSRLLSDRFSAERPKGSFSTLEIQRTEQGDSAMYLCASSAPGLSTNEKLFFGSGTQLSVL.

The V and J genes are TRBV5-1 and TRBJ2-7, with 9 bases that match TRBD1. V lost 4 bases and J lost 5; bases outside the gene matches: 7. Looked up from germline, CDR1 is SGHRS and CDR2 is YFSETQ. The CDR3 runs 14 residues. As DNA, the CDR3 is TGCGCCAGCAGCACGGGACAGGGCTTTAACGAGCAGTACTTC. It codes for CASSTGQGFNEQYF.

This chain joins TRBV5-4 and TRBJ2-1; TRBD2 matches at 7 bases. J was trimmed by 6 bases and V by 0 bases; bases with no gene match: 6. The CDR3 is made up of 15 amino acids. Germline V gives CDR1 SGHNT, CDR2 YYREEE (reference sequence). This chain's CDR3 is CASSLAGLGSNEQFF. The CDR3 bases are TGTGCCAGCAGCTTGGCTGGACTAGGGTCCAATGAGCAGTTCTTC.

The gene calls are TRBV19 and TRBJ2-1; 7 positions agree with TRBD1. V trimming: 7 bases; J trimming: 8 bases; junction bases outside the gene matches: 8. The V gene's germline CDR1 is LNHDA and CDR2 SQIVND (reference sequence). The CDR3 is made up of 13 amino acids. The CDR3: CASTRQGVHEQFF. In nucleotides, the CDR3 is TGTGCCAGTACTCGCCAGGGGGTCCATGAGCAGTTCTTC.

As DNA, the CDR3 is TGTGCCAGCCGGGGGGCGCCTAATGAAAAACTGTTTTTT. Translation: CASRGAPNEKLFF. The chain has TRBV2 and TRBJ1-4; D possibly corresponds to TRBD1 (6 bases). Trimming stripped 8 bases from V and 3 bases from J, with 10 bases between. Germline values: CDR1 SNHLY, CDR2 FYNNEI. The CDR3 has 13 residues. The full variable domain, completed using reference TRBV2 and TRBJ1-4, is EPEVTQTPSHQVTQMGQEVILRCVPISNHLYFYWYRQILGQKVEFLVSFYNNEISEKSEIFDDQFSVERPDGSNFTLKIRSTKLEDSAMYFCASRGAPNEKLFFGSGTQLSVL.

This chain uses TRBV11-3 with TRBJ2-2; 7 nucleotides match TRBD1. The germline gives CDR1 SGHNT, CDR2 YENEEA. There are 13 residues in the CDR3. Trimming took 8 bases from V and 1 from J; bases not matched to a gene: 1. The CDR3 sequence is CASGTVNTGELFF. CDR3 nucleotides: TGTGCCAGCGGGACAGTGAACACCGGGGAGCTGTTTTTT.

In this sample, this clone turned up once. The chain links TRBV7-9 to TRBJ2-7; 9 nucleotides match TRBD2. The CDR3 extends over 16 amino acids. V gave up 4 bases and J gave up 7 bases; unmatched junction bases: 14. The germline gives CDR1 SEHNR, CDR2 FQNEAQ (reference sequence). The CDR3: CASSSPEGAGGLEQYF. CDR3 nucleotide sequence: TGTGCCAGCAGCTCCCCTGAGGGAGCGGGAGGTTTGGAGCAGTACTTC. The complete variable domain, with remaining parts taken from reference TRBV7-9 and TRBJ2-7, reads DTGVSQNPRHKITKRGQNVTFRCDPISEHNRLYWYRQTLGQGPEFLTYFQNEAQLEKSRLLSDRFSAERPKGSFSTLEIQRTEQGDSAMYLCASSSPEGAGGLEQYFGPGTRLTVT.

The rearrangement uses TRBV5-4 and TRBJ2-5, with TRBD1 matching over 7 bases. CDR1 is SGHNT and CDR2 is YYREEE in the germline V gene (reference sequence). This CDR3 comprises 17 residues. Unmatched junction bases numbered 15, after V lost 5 bases and J lost 2 bases. For the CDR3, the DNA is TGTGCCAGCAGGACGCTTGGTAACAGGGGCACACAAGAGACCCAGTACTTC. Protein product: CASRTLGNRGTQETQYF.

The CDR3 DNA is TGTGCCAGCAGCTTAGATGTCGGTACCCTTAGCAATCAGCCCCAGCATTTT. This encodes CASSLDVGTLSNQPQHF. V and J are TRBV7-8 and TRBJ1-5; D is unresolved. V was trimmed by 1 base and J by 0 bases, leaving 13 bases between them. This CDR3 spans 17 amino acids. CDR1 is SGHVS, CDR2 FQNEAQ, per germline.

The chain joins TRBV19 to TRBJ2-1; no firm D call. Germline V lookup: CDR1 LNHDA, CDR2 SQIVND (reference sequence). The CDR3 contains 12 residues. V lost 5 bases and J 4 bases, leaving 6 bases between the germline ends. As DNA, the CDR3 is TGTGCCAGTAGTGGAGAATACAATGAGCAGTTCTTC. It is translated as CASSGEYNEQFF.

This rearrangement joins TRBV7-2 to TRBJ2-7; D remains unclear. V was pared by 2 bases and J by 3 bases, with 5 bases between. The CDR3 is 12 residues long. Germline CDR1 SGHTA, CDR2 FQGNSA. The CDR3 loop reads CASSLLYYEQYF. The CDR3 nucleotides read TGTGCCAGCAGCTTATTGTACTACGAGCAGTACTTC.

The rearrangement uses TRBV7-3 and TRBJ2-1; TRBD2 is a possible D gene (6 bases). The V end was cut by 6 bases, the J end by 10 bases, with 22 bases between. CDR3 length: 15 residues. From germline, CDR1 is SGHTA and CDR2 FQGTGA. CDR3 nucleotides: TGTGCCAGCAGTTCCCAGGGAGCGGGCCACAGGGAGCAGTTCTTC. Translated, it gives CASSSQGAGHREQFF.

The J gene is TRBJ2-7, the V gene TRBV4-1, with D perhaps matching TRBD2 (6 bases). CDR3 length equals 13 residues. CDR1 MGHRA and CDR2 YSYEKL come from the germline V gene. V lost 3 bases, J lost 7 bases, and 13 bases lay in between. CDR3 residues: CASSHNSGREQYF. In nucleotides, the CDR3 is TGCGCCAGCAGCCACAACTCTGGGAGGGAGCAGTACTTC.

This chain links TRBV7-6 with TRBJ2-7; perhaps TRBD1 as D (5 bases). The germline gives CDR1 SGHVS, CDR2 FNYEAQ. Trimming stripped 0 bases from V and 3 bases from J, with 12 bases between. The CDR3 covers 15 residues. The CDR3 DNA is TGTGCCAGCAGCTTAGCTGCAAGGGGCCTCTACGAGCAGTACTTC. Translation: CASSLAARGLYEQYF.

This clone was seen only once. The CDR3 DNA reads as TGCGCCAGCAGCTTACAGGGGGCGGGTTCCTACGAGCAGTACTTC. Translated, it gives CASSLQGAGSYEQYF. V usage is TRBV5-1 and J usage is TRBJ2-7; 9 bases agree with TRBD1. With 2 bases clipped from V and 1 base from J, the junction kept 4 bases outside the gene matches. Germline assignment: CDR1 SGHRS and CDR2 YFSETQ. The CDR3 has 15 residues.

V is TRBV10-3 and J is TRBJ2-7; 8 positions match TRBD2. Looked up from germline, CDR1 is ENHRY and CDR2 is SYGVKD. CDR3 length: 15 amino acids. V lost 10 bases and J lost 4; bases outside the gene matches: 15. The CDR3, as DNA: TGTGCCACCTCGTCCTCCGGGACTAGATTGTACGAGCAGTACTTC. It specifies CATSSSGTRLYEQYF.

This rearrangement joins TRBV6-1 to TRBJ2-7, with 7 bases that match TRBD2. V was clipped by 4 bases and J by 1 base; unmatched bases: 10. The CDR3 is 16 amino acids. Germline-derived CDR1 and CDR2 are MNHNS and SASEGT. CDR3 bases: TGTGCCAGCAGTGCAACGGCGGGAGTGAAGTCCTACGAGCAGTACTTC. Protein product: CASSATAGVKSYEQYF.

This chain uses TRBV9 with TRBJ2-2; a possible D gene is TRBD2 (5 bases). The CDR3 totals 17 residues. Trimming removed 3 bases from V and 3 bases from J, with 18 bases in between. Germline assignment: CDR1 SGDLS and CDR2 YYNGEE. As DNA, the CDR3 is TGTGCCAGCAGCGCCGAGGGCCGGCAGGTGGACACCGGGGAGCTGTTTTTT. This gives the protein CASSAEGRQVDTGELFF.

J is TRBJ2-2 and V is TRBV4-3; perhaps TRBD1 as D (5 bases). Deletions cut 4 bases from V and 7 bases from J, with 19 bases between. CDR1 and CDR2 (germline): LGHNA, YSLEER. CDR3 size: 16 residues. The CDR3 is CASSPYRRQGIGELFF. The CDR3 DNA reads TGCGCCAGCAGCCCATATAGGCGGCAGGGAATCGGGGAGCTGTTTTTT.

The chain recombines TRBV5-6 with TRBJ1-2; no clear D gene. This CDR3 is built from 15 residues. Germline CDR1 is SGHDT and CDR2 is YYEEEE. V was pared by 9 bases and J by 6 bases, with 24 bases between. CDR3 coding DNA: TGTGCCACACTCCCTTACACCGGAGTTTTAGATGGCTACACCTTC. Encoded protein: CATLPYTGVLDGYTF.

The gene calls are TRBV5-1 and TRBJ2-6, with 7 bases identical to TRBD1. Germline V lookup: CDR1 SGHRS, CDR2 YFSETQ. The V and J ends lost 4 bases and 1 base, in that order; junction bases with no gene match: 8. The CDR3 contains 17 residues. The CDR3 sequence is CASSRGQLGSGANVLTF. The CDR3 nucleotides are TGCGCCAGCAGCCGGGGACAGCTGGGTTCTGGGGCCAACGTCCTGACTTTC.

V is TRBV7-9 and J is TRBJ1-1; tentative D call: TRBD1 (5 bases). The CDR3 sequence is 14 residues long. Germline CDR1 is SEHNR and CDR2 is FQNEAQ (reference sequence). Deletions cut 5 bases from V and 4 bases from J, with 14 bases between. CDR3 sequence: CASSQAGEGTEAFF. CDR3 in DNA: TGTGCCAGCAGCCAAGCGGGGGAGGGCACTGAAGCTTTCTTT. The full variable domain, completed using reference TRBV7-9 and TRBJ1-1, is DTGVSQNPRHKITKRGQNVTFRCDPISEHNRLYWYRQTLGQGPEFLTYFQNEAQLEKSRLLSDRFSAERPKGSFSTLEIQRTEQGDSAMYLCASSQAGEGTEAFFGQGTRLTVV.